Listed here are 28 T cell receptor beta chains from one sample, sequenced in a study of T cells after somatic rescue of genetic block. This table comes from immunoSEQ multiplex PCR, and its TCRdb copy is limited to in-frame clones, with some not included. The profile shows tens of thousands of clones, around 96% of them singletons. Specimen: peripheral blood mononuclear cells (PBMCs). The source of these receptors is a child under two years old.

This rearrangement joins TRBV7-6 to TRBJ1-6, with D unclear. This CDR3 region has 11 residues. The V gene's germline CDR1 is SGHVS and CDR2 FNYEAQ. The V and J ends lost 2 bases and 7 bases respectively, with 0 bases between them. In nucleotides, the CDR3 is TGTGCCAGCAGCTTAAATTCACCCCTCCACTTT. Residues: CASSLNSPLHF.

The V call is TRBV5-1, the J call TRBJ1-1; the D is unclear. This CDR3 is built from 13 residues. The V end lost 0 bases, the J end lost 3 bases, and 6 bases lay between the germline ends. Germline CDR1 and CDR2: SGHRS and YFSETQ. In DNA form, the CDR3 reads TGCGCCAGCAGCTTGGACGGCTACACTGAAGCTTTCTTT. It yields the protein CASSLDGYTEAFF.

The rearrangement links TRBV19 to TRBJ2-7, with TRBD1 matching over 9 bases. The J segment lost 2 bases and the V segment lost 5 bases, leaving 7 bases of the junction unmatched. This CDR3 comprises 15 residues. Germline CDR1 and CDR2: LNHDA and SQIVND (reference sequence). The CDR3 loop reads CASSPTGTGTYEQYF. The DNA of the CDR3 is TGTGCCAGTAGTCCTACCGGGACAGGGACCTACGAGCAGTACTTC. Full variable domain (missing parts from reference TRBV19 and TRBJ2-7): DGGITQSPKYLFRKEGQNVTLSCEQNLNHDAMYWYRQDPGQGLRLIYYSQIVNDFQKGDIAEGYSVSREKKESFPLTVTSAQKNPTAFYLCASSPTGTGTYEQYFGPGTRLTVT.

The V call is TRBV28, the J call TRBJ2-3; 10 bases fit TRBD2. This CDR3 is built from 16 residues. The junction had 15 bases not matched to a gene; V was cut back by 6 bases and J by 9 bases. The germline V gene has CDR1 MDHEN and CDR2 SYDVKM. As DNA, the CDR3 is TGTGCCAGCAGGCTACAGGGGGTGAGCGGGAGGGGGACGCAGTATTTT. Protein sequence: CASRLQGVSGRGTQYF.

The genes are TRBV13 and TRBJ2-1, with D possibly being TRBD1 (6 bases). The CDR3 extends over 14 amino acids. V lost 0 bases, J lost 3 bases, and 6 bases lay in between. Germline V CDR1 and CDR2: PRHDT, FYEKMQ (reference sequence). CDR3 in amino acids: CASSLGQGYNEQFF. In DNA form, the CDR3 reads TGTGCCAGCAGCTTAGGACAGGGCTACAATGAGCAGTTCTTC.

This clone was observed once. The J gene is TRBJ1-4, the V gene TRBV5-1, with D tentatively TRBD1 (5 bases). This CDR3 spans 14 amino acids. In germline, CDR1 is SGHRS, CDR2 YFSETQ. Trimming cost V 0 bases and J 2 bases, with 5 bases left between them. CDR3 DNA: TGCGCCAGCAGCTTGGGGGGCACTAATGAAAAACTGTTTTTT. Amino acid sequence: CASSLGGTNEKLFF.

The chain carries TRBV5-6 and TRBJ1-1, with D hard to call. The CDR3 contains 12 residues. Per the germline V gene, CDR1 is SGHDT and CDR2 is YYEEEE. V lost 4 bases and J lost 3, with 7 bases in between. CDR3 sequence reads: CASSQLDTEAFF. The CDR3 DNA reads as TGTGCCAGCAGCCAATTGGACACTGAAGCTTTCTTT. The full variable domain, rest sourced from reference TRBV5-6 and TRBJ1-1, is DAGVTQSPTHLIKTRGQQVTLRCSPKSGHDTVSWYQQALGQGPQFIFQYYEEEERQRGNFPDRFSGHQFPNYSSELNVNALLLGDSALYLCASSQLDTEAFFGQGTRLTVV.

V usage is TRBV7-2 and J usage is TRBJ2-6, with D tentatively TRBD2 (5 bases). Germline CDR1 SGHTA, CDR2 FQGNSA. Between the trimmed V and J ends, which lost 1 base and 0 bases, there was a span of 13 bases. The CDR3 runs 18 residues. The CDR3 loop reads CASSLVLERNSGANVLTF. The CDR3 bases are TGTGCCAGCAGCTTAGTTTTGGAGCGGAACTCTGGGGCCAACGTCCTGACTTTC.

V usage is TRBV30 and J usage is TRBJ2-5, with 12 bases identical to TRBD2. The J segment lost 3 bases and the V segment lost 8 bases, leaving 4 bases of the junction unmatched. CDR3 length equals 13 residues. The germline CDR1 and CDR2 sequences are GTSNPN and SVGIG (reference sequence). For the CDR3, the DNA is TGTGCCCATTCTAGCGGGAGGGAAGAGACCCAGTACTTC. Translation: CAHSSGREETQYF. Based on the CDR3 plus reference TRBV30 and TRBJ2-5, the full variable domain is SQTIHQWPATLVQPVGSPLSLECTVEGTSNPNLYWYRQAAGRGLQLLFYSVGIGQISSEVPQNLSASRPQDRQFILSSKKLLLSDSGFYLCAHSSGREETQYFGPGTRLLVL.

V gene TRBV5-1 combines with J gene TRBJ2-5; D gene uncertain. Deletions cut 1 base from V and 9 bases from J, with 10 bases between. The CDR3 runs 12 residues. CDR1 and CDR2 (germline): SGHRS, YFSETQ. Here the CDR3 reads CASSLTHGAQYF. The CDR3 DNA is TGCGCCAGCAGCTTGACGCATGGGGCCCAGTACTTC.

J is TRBJ2-3 and V is TRBV30; TRBD1 agrees at 10 bases. The CDR3 consists of 12 residues. CDR1 and CDR2 from the germline V gene are GTSNPN and SVGIG (reference sequence). Trimming removed 5 bases from V and 5 bases from J; junction bases left unmatched: 1. Here the CDR3 reads CAWGQGEDTQYF. For the CDR3, the DNA is TGTGCCTGGGGACAGGGGGAAGATACGCAGTATTTT.

The rearrangement links TRBV6-5 to TRBJ2-4; either TRBD1 or TRBD2 may supply D (7 bases each). The germline V gene encodes CDR1 MNHEY and CDR2 SVGAGI. V was clipped by 2 bases and J by 7 bases, with 15 bases between them. There are 15 residues in the CDR3. This CDR3 is CASSYERGRGNIQYF. CDR3 DNA sequence: TGTGCCAGCAGTTACGAGAGGGGGCGGGGGAACATTCAGTACTTC.

This clone occurred once. The rearrangement joins TRBV6-5 to TRBJ1-4, with D unclear. The CDR3 contains 13 residues. Trimming removed 11 bases from V and 8 bases from J, with 18 bases in between. Germline lookup yields CDR1 MNHEY and CDR2 SVGAGI. The CDR3 spells CACATVSLEKLFF. The CDR3 DNA sequence: TGTGCCTGCGCGACCGTGAGTCTCGAAAAACTGTTTTTT.

The chain uses TRBV5-1 and TRBJ2-3; D gene uncertain. Germline values: CDR1 SGHRS, CDR2 YFSETQ. V lost 0 bases to trimming and J lost 6 bases, with 2 bases between them. The CDR3 extends over 11 amino acids. Here the CDR3 DNA reads TGCGCCAGCAGCTTGGGGGATACGCAGTATTTT. Encoded protein: CASSLGDTQYF.

The chain employs TRBV5-1 and TRBJ2-3, with 8 bases aligning to TRBD1. Trimming at V came to 4 bases and at J to 2 bases, leaving 6 bases not matched to a gene. From germline, CDR1 is SGHRS and CDR2 YFSETQ. The CDR3 contains 15 residues. CDR3 sequence reads: CASSRRTGYTDTQYF. The CDR3 bases are TGCGCCAGCAGCCGCCGGACAGGGTACACAGATACGCAGTATTTT. Using reference TRBV5-1 and TRBJ2-3 for the parts outside the CDR3, the full variable domain is KAGVTQTPRYLIKTRGQQVTLSCSPISGHRSVSWYQQTPGQGLQFLFEYFSETQRNKGNFPGRFSGRQFSNSRSEMNVSTLELGDSALYLCASSRRTGYTDTQYFGPGTRLTVL.

V is TRBV6-5 and J is TRBJ2-5, with D possibly being TRBD2 (5 bases). The length of the CDR3 is 14 residues. V dropped 6 bases and J dropped 2 bases, with 13 bases sitting between them. The germline CDR1 and CDR2 sequences are MNHEY and SVGAGI. CDR3 sequence reads: CASSKAPGQETQYF. For the CDR3, the DNA is TGTGCCAGCAGCAAAGCCCCGGGGCAAGAGACCCAGTACTTC.

The chain uses TRBV6-5 and TRBJ2-3; TRBD1 matches 10 bases. Germline values: CDR1 MNHEY, CDR2 SVGAGI. The CDR3 runs to 14 residues. Trimming at V came to 6 bases and at J to 8 bases, leaving 8 bases not matched to a gene. The CDR3, as DNA: TGTGCCAGCAGCCTTGACAGGGGGCTAAGTACGCAGTATTTT. It codes for CASSLDRGLSTQYF.

In this sample, this clone turned up once. The chain is built from TRBV14 and TRBJ2-4; D remains unclear. This CDR3 contains 14 residues. Germline assignment: CDR1 SGHDN and CDR2 FVKESK. Trimming removed 1 base from V and 0 bases from J, with 4 bases in between. The DNA of the CDR3 is TGTGCCAGCAGCCAAGGGACAGCCAAAAACATTCAGTACTTC. This sequence encodes CASSQGTAKNIQYF.

The rearrangement links TRBV6-6 to TRBJ1-4, with 7 bases that match TRBD1. This CDR3 is built from 15 residues. V lost 1 base, J lost 4 bases, and 3 bases stayed unmatched. The germline V gene has CDR1 MNHNY and CDR2 SVGAGI (reference sequence). CDR3: CASSYFSGGNEKLFF. CDR3 coding DNA: TGTGCCAGCAGTTACTTCTCAGGGGGTAATGAAAAACTGTTTTTT.

Written as DNA, the CDR3 is TGCAGCGTTGAAGTAGGTAGCGGAGGCTCCTACGAGCAGTACTTC. Its translation is CSVEVGSGGSYEQYF. The rearrangement uses TRBV29-1 and TRBJ2-7, with D possibly being TRBD2 (6 bases). Looked up from germline, CDR1 is SQVTM and CDR2 is ANQGSEA. There are 15 residues in the CDR3. V gave up 1 base and J gave up 0 bases, with 13 bases separating them.

The V call is TRBV6-5, the J call TRBJ2-2; 9 bases line up with TRBD2. The CDR3 consists of 15 residues. CDR1 is MNHEY, CDR2 SVGAGI, per germline. The junction had 5 bases not matched to a gene; V was cut back by 6 bases and J by 3 bases. CDR3 region: CASRSLAGYTGELFF. CDR3 DNA: TGTGCCAGCAGATCCCTAGCGGGATACACCGGGGAGCTGTTTTTT.

V usage is TRBV6-6 and J usage is TRBJ1-1; 7 bases match TRBD1. J was trimmed by 2 bases and V by 6 bases; bases with no gene match: 9. CDR3 length equals 15 residues. The germline CDR1 and CDR2 sequences are MNHNY and SVGAGI (reference sequence). For the CDR3, the DNA is TGTGCCAGCAGGAGAGATAGGGACAGCAACACTGAAGCTTTCTTT. Translation gives CASRRDRDSNTEAFF.

This sequence joins TRBV21-1 and TRBJ1-2; TRBD1 is the table's D call and was not checked against the DNA. TRBV21-1 is flagged as a pseudogene. This CDR3 is built from 13 residues. DNA for the CDR3: TGTGCCAGCAGCCCAGACAGTTTCTATGGCTACACCTTC. Its protein is CASSPDSFYGYTF.

The rearrangement joins TRBV7-2 to TRBJ1-5, with D unresolved. In germline, CDR1 is SGHTA, CDR2 FQGNSA. The CDR3 loop spans 14 amino acids. Trimming removed 2 bases from V and 6 bases from J, with 11 bases in between. The CDR3 DNA is TGTGCCAGCAGCTTAACGCGAGAGGTTCAGCCCCAGCATTTT. Translated, it gives CASSLTREVQPQHF.

The rearrangement joins TRBV7-8 to TRBJ1-1; 7 nucleotides line up with TRBD1. Germline CDR1 reads SGHVS; CDR2 reads FQNEAQ. V dropped 5 bases and J dropped 0; count of bases not matched to a gene: 9. The CDR3 length is 16 residues. The CDR3 nucleotides read TGTGCCAGCAGCCCCCGACAGGGATGGGTGAACACTGAAGCTTTCTTT. Translated, it gives CASSPRQGWVNTEAFF.

The chain carries TRBV6-1 and TRBJ2-2, with D possibly called TRBD1 or TRBD2 (5 bases each). V dropped 1 base and J dropped 3 bases, with 9 bases sitting between them. Germline lookup yields CDR1 MNHNS and CDR2 SASEGT. The CDR3 spans 15 residues. The CDR3 is CASSEEVGHTGELFF. In DNA, the CDR3 is TGTGCCAGCAGTGAAGAGGTGGGACACACCGGGGAGCTGTTTTTT.

The chain recombines TRBV30 with TRBJ2-3; TRBD2 agrees at 10 bases. This CDR3 comprises 12 residues. The germline V gene encodes CDR1 GTSNPN and CDR2 SVGIG (reference sequence). V shed 4 bases and J 5 bases; nucleotides not matched to a gene: 0. CDR3 nucleotide sequence: TGTGCCTGGACTAGCGGGAGAGATACGCAGTATTTT. Amino acid sequence: CAWTSGRDTQYF. The complete variable domain, with remaining parts taken from reference TRBV30 and TRBJ2-3, reads SQTIHQWPATLVQPVGSPLSLECTVEGTSNPNLYWYRQAAGRGLQLLFYSVGIGQISSEVPQNLSASRPQDRQFILSSKKLLLSDSGFYLCAWTSGRDTQYFGPGTRLTVL.

The CDR3 spells CASRSTSGNTGELFF. In DNA form, the CDR3 reads TGTGCCAGCAGATCGACTAGCGGGAACACCGGGGAGCTGTTTTTT. This chain joins TRBV6-5 and TRBJ2-2; TRBD2 agrees at 9 bases. V was pared by 6 bases and J by 1 base, with 3 bases of the junction left unmatched. Germline V lookup: CDR1 MNHEY, CDR2 SVGAGI. The CDR3 covers 15 residues.